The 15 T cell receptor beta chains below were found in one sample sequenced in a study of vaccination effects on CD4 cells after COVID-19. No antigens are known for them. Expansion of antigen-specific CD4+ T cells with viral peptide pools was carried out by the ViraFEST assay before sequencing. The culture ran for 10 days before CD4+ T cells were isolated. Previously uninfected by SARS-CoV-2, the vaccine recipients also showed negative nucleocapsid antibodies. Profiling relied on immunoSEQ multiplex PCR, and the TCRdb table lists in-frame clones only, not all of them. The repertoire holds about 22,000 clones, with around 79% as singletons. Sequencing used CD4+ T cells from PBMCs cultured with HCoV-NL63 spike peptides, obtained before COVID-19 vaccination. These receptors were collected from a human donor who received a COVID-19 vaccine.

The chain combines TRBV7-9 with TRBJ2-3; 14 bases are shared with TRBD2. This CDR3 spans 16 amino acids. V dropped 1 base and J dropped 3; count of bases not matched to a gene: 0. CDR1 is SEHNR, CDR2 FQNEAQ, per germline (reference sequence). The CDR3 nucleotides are TGTGCCAGCAGCTTAGGGACTAGCGGGGGGACAGATACGCAGTATTTT. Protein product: CASSLGTSGGTDTQYF.

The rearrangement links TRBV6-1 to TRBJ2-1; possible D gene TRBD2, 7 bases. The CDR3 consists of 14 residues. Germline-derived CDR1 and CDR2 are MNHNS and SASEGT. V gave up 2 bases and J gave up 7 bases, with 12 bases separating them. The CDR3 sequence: CASSEWRGRNEQFF. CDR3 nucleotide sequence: TGTGCCAGCAGTGAATGGCGGGGGCGAAATGAGCAGTTCTTC.

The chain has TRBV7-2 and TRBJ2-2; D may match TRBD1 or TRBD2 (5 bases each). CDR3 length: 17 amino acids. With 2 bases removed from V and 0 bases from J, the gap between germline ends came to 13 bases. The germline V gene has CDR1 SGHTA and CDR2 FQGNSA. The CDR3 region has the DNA TGTGCCAGCAGCTTATCGGCAGGGACCGCGAACACCGGGGAGCTGTTTTTT. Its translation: CASSLSAGTANTGELFF.

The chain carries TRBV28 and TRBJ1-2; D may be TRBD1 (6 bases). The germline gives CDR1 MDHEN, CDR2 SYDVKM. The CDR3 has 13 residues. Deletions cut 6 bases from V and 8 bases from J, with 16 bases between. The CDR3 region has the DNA TGTGCCAGCAGGGTGACAGGCCTAAGCGGCTACACCTTC. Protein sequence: CASRVTGLSGYTF.

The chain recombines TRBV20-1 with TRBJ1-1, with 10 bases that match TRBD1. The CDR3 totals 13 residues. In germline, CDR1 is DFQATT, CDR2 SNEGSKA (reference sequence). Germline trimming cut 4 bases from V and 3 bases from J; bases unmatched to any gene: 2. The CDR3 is CSANDRGHTEAFF. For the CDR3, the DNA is TGCAGTGCTAATGACAGGGGGCACACTGAAGCTTTCTTT.

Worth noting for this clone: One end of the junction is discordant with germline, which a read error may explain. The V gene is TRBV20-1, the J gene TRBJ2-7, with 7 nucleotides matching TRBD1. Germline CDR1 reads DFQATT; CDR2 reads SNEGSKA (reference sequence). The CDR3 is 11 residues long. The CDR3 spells CSARDPRGKSF. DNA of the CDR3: TGCAGTGCTAGAGATCCCAGGGGGAAATCCTTC.

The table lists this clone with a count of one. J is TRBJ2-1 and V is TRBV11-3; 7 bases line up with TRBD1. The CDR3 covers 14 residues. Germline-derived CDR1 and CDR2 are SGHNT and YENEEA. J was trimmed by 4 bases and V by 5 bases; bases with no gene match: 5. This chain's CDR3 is CASSAQTGYNEQFF. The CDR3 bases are TGTGCCAGCAGCGCTCAGACAGGGTACAATGAGCAGTTCTTC.

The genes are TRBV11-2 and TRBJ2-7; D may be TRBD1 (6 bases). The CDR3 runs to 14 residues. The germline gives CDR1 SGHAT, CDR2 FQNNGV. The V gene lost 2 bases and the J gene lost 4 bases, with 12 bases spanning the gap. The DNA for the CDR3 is TGTGCCAGCAGCTTAAACAGGGCCGAGTACGAGCAGTACTTC. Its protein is CASSLNRAEYEQYF. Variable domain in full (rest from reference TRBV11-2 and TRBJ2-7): EAGVAQSPRYKIIEKRQSVAFWCNPISGHATLYWYQQILGQGPKLLIQFQNNGVVDDSQLPKDRFSAERLKGVDSTLKIQPAKLEDSAVYLCASSLNRAEYEQYFGPGTRLTVT.

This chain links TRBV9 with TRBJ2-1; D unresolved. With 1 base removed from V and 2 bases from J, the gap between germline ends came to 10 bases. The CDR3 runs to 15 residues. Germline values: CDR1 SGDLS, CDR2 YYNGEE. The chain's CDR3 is CASSVISGPYNEQFF. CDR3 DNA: TGTGCCAGCAGCGTAATCTCCGGTCCCTACAATGAGCAGTTCTTC.

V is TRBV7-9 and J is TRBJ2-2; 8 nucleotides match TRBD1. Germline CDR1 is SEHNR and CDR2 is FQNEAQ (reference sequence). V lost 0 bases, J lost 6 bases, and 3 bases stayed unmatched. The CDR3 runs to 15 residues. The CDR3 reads CASSLATGGPGELFF. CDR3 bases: TGTGCCAGCAGCTTAGCAACAGGGGGTCCCGGGGAGCTGTTTTTT.

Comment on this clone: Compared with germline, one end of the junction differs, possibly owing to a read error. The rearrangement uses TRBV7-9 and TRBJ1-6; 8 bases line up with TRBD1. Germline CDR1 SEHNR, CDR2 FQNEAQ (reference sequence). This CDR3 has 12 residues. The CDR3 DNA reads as TGTGCCAGCAGCCGCCTCTCAGGGGGCGTTGACTTT. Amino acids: CASSRLSGGVDF.

This CDR3 is CASSGDRLNNSPLHF. For the CDR3, the DNA is TGTGCCAGTAGTGGAGACAGGCTTAATAATTCACCCCTCCACTTT. The V call is TRBV19, the J call TRBJ1-6, with a tentative D call TRBD1 (6 bases). This CDR3 has 15 residues. Germline V gene sequence: CDR1 LNHDA, CDR2 SQIVND (reference sequence). Trimming removed 5 bases at V and 5 bases at J, with 13 bases between.

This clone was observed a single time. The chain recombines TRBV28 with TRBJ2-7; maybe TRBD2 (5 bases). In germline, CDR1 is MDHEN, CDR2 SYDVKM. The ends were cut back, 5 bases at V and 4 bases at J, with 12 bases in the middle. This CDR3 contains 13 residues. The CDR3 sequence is CASSSGVGYEQYF. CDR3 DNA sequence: TGTGCCAGCAGTAGCGGAGTAGGGTACGAGCAGTACTTC.

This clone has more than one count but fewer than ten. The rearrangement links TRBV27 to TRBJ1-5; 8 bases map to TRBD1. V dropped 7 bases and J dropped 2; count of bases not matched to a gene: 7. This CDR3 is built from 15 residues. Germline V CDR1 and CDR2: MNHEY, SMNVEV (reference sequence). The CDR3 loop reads CASTGQGGGNQPQHF. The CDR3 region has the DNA TGTGCCAGCACCGGACAGGGAGGGGGCAATCAGCCCCAGCATTTT.

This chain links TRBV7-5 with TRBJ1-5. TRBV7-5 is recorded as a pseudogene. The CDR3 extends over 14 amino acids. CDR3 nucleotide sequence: TGTGCCAGAAGCTTAGGGTTATGGAATCAGCCCCAGCATTTT. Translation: CARSLGLWNQPQHF.